This TCR beta chain was profiled in a study of blood T cell repertoires in COVID-19. As for the study in general: Acute and convalescent COVID-19 samples came from the United States, Italy and Spain. Sources were T cells, B-cell-depleted T cells, or PBMCs; the material itself was cDNA or gDNA.

Original data processing: Amplification of reference gene primers was used by the study to estimate nucleated cell counts. Only in-frame clones appear in the TCRdb table, and some are missing; sequencing was by immunoSEQ multiplex PCR. V, J and clone size derive from that table, while D and trimming were established from the DNA sequence. Among about 77,000 clones listed, less than 85% were seen once. Sequencing was performed on peripheral blood. The sequence was collected from a woman in her sixties or seventies with acute or convalescent COVID-19.

The CDR3 DNA is TGTGCCAGCAGCGTGGGGCAACAGAACACTGAAGCTTTCTTT. It codes for CASSVGQQNTEAFF. V and J are TRBV9 and TRBJ1-1; tentatively, D is TRBD1 (5 bases). The CDR3 length is 14 residues. V gave up 2 bases and J gave up 1 base, with 9 bases separating them. Germline V gene lookup returns CDR1 SGDLS and CDR2 YYNGEE.